Listed below are T cell receptor beta chains from one sample, sequenced in a study of shared clonotypes between healthy human individuals. Measured with immunoSEQ multiplex PCR; TCRdb has only the in-frame clones, and not every one. This repertoire shows 2.3 million or so clones, 85% to 95% found once; its top ten account for about 0.39%. The source material was naive CD4+ T cells from PBMCs. The receptors stem from a man younger than 35 in good health. Some clones in this sample may be carry-over from other donors' samples. Both conserved end residues are part of each CDR3. Each record gives: V gene, J gene, D gene, CDR3 protein, CDR3 DNA. A D gene is named only where the DNA matches it firmly.

V: TRBV18; J: TRBJ1-5; D: .; CDR3: CASSRGERQPQHF; DNA: TGTGCCAGCTCAAGGGGCGAAAGGCAGCCCCAGCATTTT
V: TRBV7-2; J: TRBJ1-2; D: .; CDR3: CASSLVPSDGYTF; DNA: TGTGCCAGCAGCTTGGTCCCTTCGGATGGCTACACCTTC
V: TRBV9; J: TRBJ1-5; D: TRBD1; CDR3: CASSGDRGQPQHF; DNA: TGTGCCAGCAGCGGGGACAGGGGTCAGCCCCAGCATTTT
V: TRBV27; J: TRBJ2-6; D: .; CDR3: CASSTPSSGANVLTF; DNA: TGTGCCAGCAGTACCCCGAGCTCTGGGGCCAACGTCCTGACTTTC
V: TRBV6-1; J: TRBJ2-7; D: .; CDR3: CASSEQTSSYEQYF; DNA: TGTGCCAGCAGTGAGCAAACTAGCTCCTACGAGCAGTACTTC
V: TRBV18; J: TRBJ2-3; D: .; CDR3: CAALPTGDWGTDTQYF; DNA: TGTGCCGCCCTCCCCACGGGGGACTGGGGCACAGATACGCAGTATTTT
V: TRBV28; J: TRBJ2-7; D: .; CDR3: CASTDKGQVPYEQYF; DNA: TGTGCCAGCACCGACAAAGGGCAGGTCCCCTACGAGCAGTACTTC
V: TRBV5-4; J: TRBJ2-1; D: TRBD2; CDR3: CASSFAGGKNEQFF; DNA: TGTGCCAGCAGCTTCGCGGGAGGCAAAAATGAGCAGTTCTTC
V: TRBV7-9; J: TRBJ2-1; D: TRBD2; CDR3: CASSLRGLADNEQFF; DNA: TGTGCCAGCAGCTTACGGGGACTAGCGGACAATGAGCAGTTCTTC
V: TRBV18; J: TRBJ2-6; D: .; CDR3: CASSPSVGGANVLTF; DNA: TGTGCCAGCTCCCCTAGTGTGGGCGGGGCCAACGTCCTGACTTTC
V: TRBV5-1; J: TRBJ2-7; D: TRBD1; CDR3: CASSVRQGPYEQYF; DNA: TGCGCCAGCAGCGTAAGACAGGGCCCCTACGAGCAGTACTTC
V: TRBV6-1; J: TRBJ2-2; D: TRBD2; CDR3: CASRGLAAGELFF; DNA: TGTGCCAGCAGAGGACTAGCGGCCGGGGAGCTGTTTTTT
V: TRBV28; J: TRBJ1-5; D: TRBD1; CDR3: CASSSLHRDRNSNQPQHF; DNA: TGTGCCAGCAGTTCCCTACACCGGGACAGAAATAGCAATCAGCCCCAGCATTTT
V: TRBV6-1; J: TRBJ1-2; D: .; CDR3: CASSEAYGLDGYTF; DNA: TGTGCCAGCAGTGAAGCATACGGGTTGGATGGCTACACCTTC
V: TRBV4-1; J: TRBJ2-7; D: .; CDR3: CASSQVLAGPYEQYF; DNA: TGCGCCAGCAGCCAAGTGTTGGCAGGACCCTACGAGCAGTACTTC
V: TRBV7-6; J: TRBJ1-2; D: .; CDR3: CASSLAGQGSYGYTF; DNA: TGTGCCAGCAGCTTAGCGGGTCAGGGTAGTTATGGCTACACCTTC
V: TRBV28; J: TRBJ2-1; D: .; CDR3: CASSLLQGINEQFF; DNA: TGTGCCAGCAGTTTACTCCAGGGGATCAATGAGCAGTTCTTC
V: TRBV18; J: TRBJ2-1; D: .; CDR3: CASSARGADNEQFF; DNA: TGTGCCAGCTCCGCCAGGGGCGCAGACAATGAGCAGTTCTTC
V: TRBV28; J: TRBJ1-5; D: .; CDR3: CASSNTGHQPQHF; DNA: TGTGCCAGCAGCAACACAGGGCATCAGCCCCAGCATTTT
V: TRBV7-3; J: TRBJ2-7; D: TRBD2; CDR3: CASSSRTSGIVYEQYF; DNA: TGTGCCAGCAGCTCACGGACTAGCGGGATCGTCTACGAGCAGTACTTC
V: TRBV19; J: TRBJ1-5; D: .; CDR3: CASSRLLQPQHF; DNA: TGTGCCAGTAGTCGACTGTTACAGCCCCAGCATTTT
V: TRBV5-1; J: TRBJ1-5; D: TRBD1; CDR3: CASSEGDSNQPQHF; DNA: TGCGCCAGCAGCGAAGGGGACAGTAATCAGCCCCAGCATTTT
V: TRBV4-2; J: TRBJ2-2; D: TRBD2; CDR3: CASSRTGTSGRNTNTGELFF; DNA: TGTGCCAGCAGTCGCACCGGGACTAGCGGGAGGAATACGAACACCGGGGAGCTGTTTTTT
V: TRBV5-1; J: TRBJ2-1; D: TRBD2; CDR3: CASSSAGGLSNEVRQFF; DNA: TGCGCCAGCAGCTCTGCGGGGGGCCTAAGCAATGAAGTCCGGCAGTTCTTC
V: TRBV7-2; J: TRBJ1-2; D: .; CDR3: CASSLVPYGYTF; DNA: TGTGCCAGCAGCTTAGTCCCGTATGGCTACACCTTC
V: TRBV27; J: TRBJ1-3; D: .; CDR3: CASSLDHGDTIYF; DNA: TGTGCCAGCAGTTTAGACCACGGGGACACCATATATTTT
V: TRBV5-1; J: TRBJ1-1; D: .; CDR3: CASSLVTGGNTEAFF; DNA: TGCGCCAGCAGCTTGGTGACAGGCGGAAACACTGAAGCTTTCTTT